Below, 20 T cell receptor beta chains from the same sample are listed, as sequenced in a study of T cells in Graves' hyperthyroidism and ophthalmopathy. Amplified TCR beta CDR3 regions came from RNA transcripts. An initial round of RT-PCR targeting the TCR CDR3 relied on the HTBI primer set. TCRdb analysed the multiplex PCR reads with MiXCR anew, one entry per CDR3 protein. The table has 130,000 to 150,000 distinct CDR3 sequences, approximately 20% seen once. What was sequenced was blood. These receptors all stem from a woman aged 45-65 years with Graves' hyperthyroidism that later progressed to Graves' ophthalmopathy.

This clonotype has ten or more counts. CDR3 bases: TGTGCCAGCAGTGGCCCCTCAGGGAATGAGCAGTTCTTC. Its protein product is CASSGPSGNEQFF. V gene TRBV6-1 combines with J gene TRBJ2-1; possibly TRBD1 for D (5 bases). Germline V gene data show CDR1 as MNHNS and CDR2 as SASEGT. The CDR3 contains 13 residues. The V and J ends lost 4 bases and 7 bases respectively, with 11 bases between them.

The J gene is TRBJ1-1, the V gene TRBV5-8, with D unclear. Trimming pared 0 bases from V and 1 base from J, leaving 10 bases between. The CDR3 totals 15 residues. Per the germline V gene, CDR1 is SGHTS and CDR2 is YDEGEE. The CDR3 sequence: CASSLDPSPNTEAFF. CDR3 DNA sequence: TGTGCCAGCAGCTTGGATCCCTCACCGAACACTGAAGCTTTCTTT.

The chain combines TRBV4-1 with TRBJ2-2; TRBD2 matches at 10 bases. The V gene's germline CDR1 is MGHRA and CDR2 YSYEKL. This CDR3 comprises 17 residues. The V segment lost 2 bases and the J segment 2 bases; nucleotides outside the gene matches: 5. CDR3 sequence reads: CASSQRSGRGNTGELFF. CDR3 DNA sequence: TGCGCCAGCAGCCAACGAAGCGGGAGGGGCAACACCGGGGAGCTGTTTTTT.

This clonotype was picked up many times. CDR3 in DNA: TGTGCCAGCAGCCAAGATCATCACAGCAAAAACATTCAGTACTTC. This gives the protein CASSQDHHSKNIQYF. V gene TRBV3-1 combines with J gene TRBJ2-4; D gene uncertain. With 0 bases removed from V and 3 bases from J, the gap between germline ends came to 9 bases. CDR1 is LGHDT, CDR2 YNNKEL, per germline (reference sequence). This CDR3 spans 15 amino acids.

The rearrangement joins TRBV7-9 to TRBJ1-3, with D uncertain. Trimming cost V 5 bases and J 2 bases, with 16 bases left between them. The CDR3 is 16 amino acids. Germline-derived CDR1 and CDR2 are SEHNR and FQNEAQ (reference sequence). CDR3 loop: CASSHLGGLAGNTIYF. For the CDR3, the DNA is TGTGCCAGCAGCCATCTGGGAGGTTTAGCTGGAAACACCATATATTTT.

This clonotype was detected ten times or more. The chain joins TRBV11-2 to TRBJ2-7; TRBD1 agrees at 7 bases. The CDR3 contains 15 residues. Trimming removed 5 bases from V and 3 bases from J; junction bases left unmatched: 10. Per germline, CDR1 SGHAT and CDR2 FQNNGV. CDR3 loop: CASSLPGAGGYEQYF. CDR3 DNA: TGTGCCAGCAGCCTACCCGGGGCAGGGGGCTACGAGCAGTACTTC.

This rearrangement joins TRBV20-1 to TRBJ1-5, with 9 positions matching TRBD1. The V gene's germline CDR1 is DFQATT and CDR2 SNEGSKA (reference sequence). The CDR3 consists of 12 residues. V trimming: 6 bases; J trimming: 8 bases; junction bases outside the gene matches: 5. The CDR3 loop reads CSASTGGEPQHF. The DNA for the CDR3 is TGCAGTGCCTCGACAGGGGGAGAGCCCCAGCATTTT.

The CDR3 nucleotides read TGTGCCAGCAGTGTAGAAAGGGGAGGGAACACTGAAGCTTTCTTT. Its protein product is CASSVERGGNTEAFF. V gene TRBV2 combines with J gene TRBJ1-1; TRBD1 might be the D (5 bases). Germline V gene sequence: CDR1 SNHLY, CDR2 FYNNEI. The CDR3 loop spans 15 amino acids. The V gene lost 4 bases and the J gene lost 1 base, with 13 bases spanning the gap.

The chain employs TRBV25-1 and TRBJ2-3, with 12 bases matching TRBD2. After removal of 3 bases from V and 0 bases from J, the junction contained 10 bases not matched to a gene. The CDR3 is 19 amino acids. The germline CDR1 and CDR2 sequences are MGHDK and SYGVNS. Written as DNA, the CDR3 is TGTGCCAGCAGTGACTCCATTCCGACTAGCGGGGGTAGCACAGATACGCAGTATTTT. Residues: CASSDSIPTSGGSTDTQYF.

This clonotype has a handful of counts. The rearrangement links TRBV5-1 to TRBJ1-2; D not resolved. V lost 0 bases and J 8 bases, leaving 5 bases between the germline ends. Germline values: CDR1 SGHRS, CDR2 YFSETQ. The CDR3 runs 11 residues. The CDR3 loop reads CASSLAGGYTF. The CDR3 nucleotides are TGCGCCAGCAGCTTGGCGGGCGGCTACACCTTC.

This clonotype was seen at least ten times. The chain has TRBV18 and TRBJ2-7, with TRBD2 matching over 9 bases. After removal of 2 bases from V and 5 bases from J, the junction contained 16 bases not matched to a gene. The CDR3 loop spans 18 amino acids. In germline, CDR1 is KGHSH, CDR2 LQKENI. CDR3 loop: CASSPKNLNSGSADEQYF. DNA for the CDR3: TGTGCCAGCTCACCAAAGAATCTCAATAGCGGGAGCGCCGACGAGCAGTACTTC.

In this sample, this clonotype turned up once. The V call is TRBV19, the J call TRBJ1-4; D is unresolved. The V gene's germline CDR1 is LNHDA and CDR2 SQIVND (reference sequence). The CDR3 spans 16 residues. V was shortened by 2 bases and J by 5 bases, with 15 bases between the two germline ends. This chain's CDR3 is CASSISGPLRNEKLFF. In DNA form, the CDR3 reads TGTGCCAGTAGTATATCGGGCCCTCTACGGAATGAAAAACTGTTTTTT.

The V call is TRBV28, the J call TRBJ1-1; D possibly corresponds to TRBD1 (5 bases). Per the germline V gene, CDR1 is MDHEN and CDR2 is SYDVKM. The V and J ends lost 6 bases and 4 bases respectively, with 12 bases between them. The CDR3 runs 13 residues. The CDR3: CASSWGRATEAFF. The CDR3 bases are TGTGCCAGCAGCTGGGGGAGGGCCACTGAAGCTTTCTTT.

This chain uses TRBV20-1 with TRBJ2-1, with TRBD2 identical over 7 bases. Losses at the gene ends were 5 bases for V and 9 bases for J; bases not matched to a gene: 7. From germline, CDR1 is DFQATT and CDR2 SNEGSKA (reference sequence). The CDR3 spans 12 residues. The CDR3 DNA sequence: TGCAGTGCTCTTCGGACTAGTTCTGAGCAGTTCTTC. This translates into CSALRTSSEQFF.

This clonotype has ten or more counts. V usage is TRBV6-6 and J usage is TRBJ1-1; 7 bases agree with TRBD1. J gave up 6 bases and V 2 bases, and 6 bases lay outside the gene matches. The germline CDR1 and CDR2 sequences are MNHNY and SVGAGI (reference sequence). This CDR3 is built from 14 residues. CDR3 amino acids: CASSYDRAGAEAFF. Written as DNA, the CDR3 is TGTGCCAGCAGTTACGACAGGGCCGGGGCTGAAGCTTTCTTT.

This clonotype has a handful of counts. The rearrangement uses TRBV6-6 and TRBJ1-1; D is unclear. The CDR3 runs 13 residues. Trimming stripped 7 bases from V and 1 base from J, with 10 bases between. Germline V gives CDR1 MNHNY, CDR2 SVGAGI (reference sequence). The CDR3 loop is CASTRQTNTEAFF. The CDR3 nucleotides read TGTGCCAGCACCCGCCAGACGAACACTGAAGCTTTCTTT.

This clonotype was counted at least ten times. This chain connects TRBV29-1 to TRBJ2-7; 8 bases align to TRBD2. With 2 bases clipped from V and 2 bases from J, the junction kept 5 bases outside the gene matches. Per the germline V gene, CDR1 is SQVTM and CDR2 is ANQGSEA. The CDR3 consists of 14 residues. CDR3 bases: TGCAGCGTTGAACGGAGCGGGAGTCCCTACGAGCAGTACTTC. Its protein is CSVERSGSPYEQYF.

This sequence joins TRBV6-4 and TRBJ2-2; D is perhaps TRBD2 (6 bases). The CDR3 length is 18 residues. Trimming stripped 6 bases from V and 3 bases from J, with 23 bases between. Germline CDR1 is MRHNA and CDR2 is SNTAGT. The CDR3, as DNA: TGTGCCAGCAGCCTCGATCCTGTTATAGCGGCGGACACCGGGGAGCTGTTTTTT. Amino acid sequence: CASSLDPVIAADTGELFF.

V is TRBV7-9 and J is TRBJ1-1; D remains ambiguous. There are 13 residues in the CDR3. V gave up 5 bases and J gave up 4 bases, with 11 bases separating them. Germline V gene sequence: CDR1 SEHNR, CDR2 FQNEAQ (reference sequence). The CDR3: CASSQDRTTEAFF. CDR3 nucleotide sequence: TGTGCCAGCAGCCAGGACCGGACCACTGAAGCTTTCTTT.

The rearrangement joins TRBV19 to TRBJ1-5, with TRBD1 identical over 9 bases. The germline CDR1 and CDR2 sequences are LNHDA and SQIVND (reference sequence). V shed 7 bases, J shed 5 bases, and the junction held 9 bases outside the gene matches. The CDR3 consists of 15 residues. The DNA of the CDR3 is TGTGCCAGTAAGGGTCTCGACAGGGGGGATCAGCCCCAGCATTTT. Protein product: CASKGLDRGDQPQHF.